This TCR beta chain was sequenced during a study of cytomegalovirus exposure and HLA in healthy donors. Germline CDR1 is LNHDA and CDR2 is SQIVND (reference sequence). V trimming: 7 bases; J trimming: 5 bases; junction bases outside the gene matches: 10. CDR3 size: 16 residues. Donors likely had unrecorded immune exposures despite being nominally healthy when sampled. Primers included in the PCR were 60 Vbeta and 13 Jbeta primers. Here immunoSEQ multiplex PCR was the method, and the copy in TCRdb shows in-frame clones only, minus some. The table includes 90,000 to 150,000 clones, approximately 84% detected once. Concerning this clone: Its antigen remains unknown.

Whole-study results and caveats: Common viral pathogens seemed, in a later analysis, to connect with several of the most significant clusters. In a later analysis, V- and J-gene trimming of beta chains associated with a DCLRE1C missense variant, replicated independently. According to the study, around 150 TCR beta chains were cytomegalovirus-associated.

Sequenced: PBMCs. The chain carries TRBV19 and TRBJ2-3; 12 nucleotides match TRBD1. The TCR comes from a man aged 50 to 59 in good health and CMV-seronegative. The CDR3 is CASTRGGQGARDTQYF. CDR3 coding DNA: TGTGCCAGTACGCGGGGGGGACAGGGGGCGAGAGATACGCAGTATTTT.